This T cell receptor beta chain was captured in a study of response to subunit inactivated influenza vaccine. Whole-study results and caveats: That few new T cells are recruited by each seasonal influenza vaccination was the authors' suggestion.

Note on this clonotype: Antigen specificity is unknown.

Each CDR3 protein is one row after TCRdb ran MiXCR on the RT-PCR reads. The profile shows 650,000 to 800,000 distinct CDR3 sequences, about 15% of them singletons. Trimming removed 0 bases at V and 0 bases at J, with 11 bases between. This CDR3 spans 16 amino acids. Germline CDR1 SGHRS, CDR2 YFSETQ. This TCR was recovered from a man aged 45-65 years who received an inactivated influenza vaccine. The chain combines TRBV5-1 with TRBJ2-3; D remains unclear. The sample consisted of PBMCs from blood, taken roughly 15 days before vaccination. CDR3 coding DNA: TGCGCCAGCAGCTTGGCCGCAGCCACTAGCACAGATACGCAGTATTTT. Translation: CASSLAAATSTDTQYF.